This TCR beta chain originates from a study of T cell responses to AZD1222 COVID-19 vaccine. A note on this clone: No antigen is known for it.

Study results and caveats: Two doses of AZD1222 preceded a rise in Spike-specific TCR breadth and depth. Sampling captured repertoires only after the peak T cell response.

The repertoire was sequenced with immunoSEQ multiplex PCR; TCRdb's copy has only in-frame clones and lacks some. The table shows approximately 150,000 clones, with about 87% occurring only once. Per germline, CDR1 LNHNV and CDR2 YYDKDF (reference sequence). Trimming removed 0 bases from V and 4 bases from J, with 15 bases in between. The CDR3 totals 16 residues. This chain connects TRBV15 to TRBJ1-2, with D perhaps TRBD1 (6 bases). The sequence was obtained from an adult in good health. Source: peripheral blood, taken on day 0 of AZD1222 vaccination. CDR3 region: CATSRETRGHGYGYTF. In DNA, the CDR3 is TGTGCCACCAGCAGAGAGACGAGGGGACACGGCTATGGCTACACCTTC.